This TCR beta chain was sequenced for a study of shared clonotypes between healthy human individuals. Study-wide findings and caveats: Naive subsets, compared against memory subsets, generally had larger estimated richness values.

This clone has only one observation. Its antigen is not known. In the same sample, other DNA sequences code for this CDR3. The length of the CDR3 is 15 residues. V trimming: 0 bases; J trimming: 2 bases; junction bases outside the gene matches: 1. The germline V gene encodes CDR1 KGHSH and CDR2 LQKENI. Data came from immunoSEQ multiplex PCR; TCRdb stores just in-frame clones and leaves some out. The table lists about 1.5 million clones, roughly 97% of them singletons. The source of this sequence is a man aged 25-40 years in good health. The rearrangement joins TRBV18 to TRBJ1-1; 9 bases map to TRBD1. The sample taken for sequencing was naive CD4+ T cells sorted from blood. The subset here: CD45RA+ positively selected. The CDR3 region has the DNA TGTGCCAGCTCACCACCTACAGGGGGCAACACTGAAGCTTTCTTT. It specifies CASSPPTGGNTEAFF.